The sequence of this T cell receptor beta chain was determined in a study of monozygotic twins with inflammatory bowel disease. Germline assignment: CDR1 SGHVS and CDR2 FQNEAQ. CDR3 size: 15 residues. Eight reactions per sample, run separately, yielded cDNA. Incorporation of UMIs carrying a 6-nucleotide sample barcode was performed by template switching. The study subjected TCRalpha and TCRbeta cDNA to two nested PCRs of approximately 16 and 10 cycles. TCRdb processed the 5' RACE reads again and assigns one entry to each CDR3 protein, with no DNA. This sample contains fewer than 450,000 distinct CDR3 sequences.

The rearrangement uses TRBV7-8 and TRBJ2-7. The source material was blood. The receptor was derived from a human donor with ulcerative colitis or Crohn's disease, or a healthy co-twin of an affected twin (not recorded which). CDR3 residues: CASSLERTRGYEQYF.